The next 22 T cell receptor beta chains were all read from a single sample in a study of shared clonotypes between healthy human individuals. Libraries were prepared by immunoSEQ multiplex PCR; TCRdb keeps only in-frame clonotypes and omits some of them. The sample has about 2 million clones; about 94% are singletons. Naive CD8 cells lacked CD45RO and underwent positive selection for CCR7, leaving out terminally differentiated effector memory CD45RA+ cells. The source material was naive CD8+ T cells sorted from blood. The receptors shown here come from a young man in good health.

CDR3: CSVTAQNTDTQYF. CDR3 bases: TGCAGCGTTACCGCGCAGAACACAGATACGCAGTATTTT. The chain links TRBV29-1 to TRBJ2-3; D gene unclear. Germline V lookup: CDR1 SQVTM, CDR2 ANQGSEA. This CDR3 has 13 amino acids. V dropped 5 bases and J dropped 2 bases, with 11 bases sitting between them.

The chain couples TRBV11-2 to TRBJ2-1; weak D call: TRBD1 (6 bases). The CDR3 consists of 15 residues. Germline V gene data show CDR1 as SGHAT and CDR2 as FQNNGV. Trimming took 1 base from V and 1 from J, leaving 8 bases between them. CDR3 sequence reads: CASSLVQGSYNEQFF. As DNA, the CDR3 is TGTGCCAGCAGCTTAGTACAGGGATCCTACAATGAGCAGTTCTTC.

The V and J genes are TRBV28 and TRBJ2-2; TRBD1 might be the D (6 bases). This CDR3 has 15 residues. Germline-derived CDR1 and CDR2 are MDHEN and SYDVKM. The germline V and J ends were trimmed by 6 bases and 0 bases, with 11 bases remaining between them. The chain's CDR3 is CASRGQLTNTGELFF. Written as DNA, the CDR3 is TGTGCCAGCAGGGGACAACTAACGAACACCGGGGAGCTGTTTTTT.

The rearrangement joins TRBV29-1 to TRBJ2-3, with D unresolved. There are 15 residues in the CDR3. Trimming took off 7 bases at V and 2 bases at J, with 19 bases between the two ends. CDR1 and CDR2 from the germline V gene are SQVTM and ANQGSEA. CDR3 in amino acids: CSAVAASSFTDTQYF. The DNA of the CDR3 is TGCAGCGCCGTTGCGGCCAGTAGCTTCACAGATACGCAGTATTTT.

The CDR3 coding sequence is TGTGCCTGGGACTCGCTGATGACCATGAACACTGAAGCTTTCTTT. It encodes CAWDSLMTMNTEAFF. The chain links TRBV30 to TRBJ1-1, with unresolved D. The germline gives CDR1 GTSNPN, CDR2 SVGIG (reference sequence). V was trimmed by 5 bases and J by 0 bases, leaving 16 bases between them. The CDR3 consists of 15 residues.

The sample holds one count of this clone. One end of the junction varies from germline; a read error may be responsible. CDR3 DNA sequence: TGTGCTAGCAGCTTATCTTGGGGGTCTATAGAGACCCAGTACTTC. Protein: CASSLSWGSIETQYF. The chain is built from TRBV7-7 and TRBJ2-5; tentatively, D is TRBD1 or TRBD2 (5 bases each). CDR1 and CDR2 from the germline V gene are SSHAT and FNYEAQ (reference sequence). The CDR3 is 15 residues long.

The chain has TRBV9 and TRBJ1-6; 7 bases are shared with TRBD1. The CDR3 has 15 amino acids. Germline CDR1 SGDLS, CDR2 YYNGEE. After removal of 3 bases from V and 6 bases from J, the junction contained 6 bases not matched to a gene. CDR3 nucleotide sequence: TGTGCCAGCAGCGGCTCGACAGGGAGTAATTCACCCCTCCACTTT. This translates into CASSGSTGSNSPLHF.

The chain employs TRBV10-3 and TRBJ2-2; no clear D. The V gene lost 7 bases and the J gene lost 0 bases, with 9 bases spanning the gap. The CDR3 covers 14 residues. Germline values: CDR1 ENHRY, CDR2 SYGVKD. CDR3 DNA sequence: TGTGCCATCATCGCTGACGCGAACACCGGGGAGCTGTTTTTT. Translated: CAIIADANTGELFF.

The V call is TRBV27, the J call TRBJ2-7, with D unresolved. The CDR3 totals 14 residues. V dropped 6 bases and J dropped 0 bases, with 12 bases sitting between them. Germline V lookup: CDR1 MNHEY, CDR2 SMNVEV (reference sequence). The CDR3 here is CASSDDPRSYEQYF. Written as DNA, the CDR3 is TGTGCCAGCAGCGATGACCCACGCTCCTACGAGCAGTACTTC.

The chain is built from TRBV19 and TRBJ2-1; 14 bases align to TRBD2. The V gene end was trimmed by 6 bases and the J gene end by 6 bases; junction bases not matched to a gene: 4. This CDR3 is 15 amino acids long. Germline V gene data show CDR1 as LNHDA and CDR2 as SQIVND (reference sequence). The DNA of the CDR3 is TGTGCCAGTAGGTCGGGACTAGCGGGAGTCAATGAGCAGTTCTTC. Its translation is CASRSGLAGVNEQFF.

J is TRBJ2-4 and V is TRBV28; 8 bases align to TRBD2. Germline V CDR1 and CDR2: MDHEN, SYDVKM. V lost 3 bases to trimming and J lost 6 bases; unmatched junction nucleotides: 7. CDR3 size: 15 residues. The CDR3 DNA sequence: TGTGCCAGCAGTTTCCGGGGGGGGCACGGAAACATTCAGTACTTC. Its protein is CASSFRGGHGNIQYF.

The V call is TRBV2, the J call TRBJ2-1; D gene ambiguous. This CDR3 is 13 amino acids long. Germline CDR1 and CDR2: SNHLY and FYNNEI. The V gene lost 6 bases and the J gene lost 0 bases, with 6 bases spanning the gap. CDR3 sequence: CASRESSYNEQFF. CDR3 sequence (DNA): TGTGCCAGCAGGGAGAGCTCCTACAATGAGCAGTTCTTC.

The chain recombines TRBV27 with TRBJ1-2, with TRBD1 matching 7 bases. The CDR3 length is 13 residues. V lost 3 bases, J lost 7 bases, and 5 bases stayed unmatched. Looked up from germline, CDR1 is MNHEY and CDR2 is SMNVEV (reference sequence). Here the CDR3 DNA reads TGTGCCAGCAGTTTGGCCGGGACAGTTGGCTACACCTTC. This codes for CASSLAGTVGYTF.

There are a few counts of this clone. The chain joins TRBV27 to TRBJ1-5; unclear D gene. The CDR3 totals 17 residues. Germline lookup yields CDR1 MNHEY and CDR2 SMNVEV (reference sequence). V was trimmed by 0 bases and J by 5 bases, leaving 17 bases between them. The CDR3 DNA is TGTGCCAGCAGTTTATCCGCCCCGGAGTCTCAGTATCAGCCCCAGCATTTT. Residues: CASSLSAPESQYQPQHF.

This clone was recorded only once. V and J are TRBV5-6 and TRBJ1-4; TRBD1 matches 8 bases. The CDR3 sequence is 12 residues long. Losses at the gene ends were 4 bases for V and 11 bases for J; bases not matched to a gene: 4. The V gene's germline CDR1 is SGHDT and CDR2 YYEEEE. This CDR3 is CASSQTGDKLFF. The CDR3 DNA sequence: TGTGCCAGCAGCCAGACAGGGGACAAACTGTTTTTT.

This chain links TRBV30 with TRBJ2-5, with 10 bases aligning to TRBD1. There are 13 residues in the CDR3. Unmatched junction bases numbered 4, after V lost 6 bases and J lost 3 bases. The germline CDR1 and CDR2 sequences are GTSNPN and SVGIG (reference sequence). The chain's CDR3 is CACPGTGEETQYF. CDR3 nucleotides: TGTGCCTGCCCGGGGACAGGGGAAGAGACCCAGTACTTC. The whole variable domain, filled in from reference TRBV30 and TRBJ2-5, reads SQTIHQWPATLVQPVGSPLSLECTVEGTSNPNLYWYRQAAGRGLQLLFYSVGIGQISSEVPQNLSASRPQDRQFILSSKKLLLSDSGFYLCACPGTGEETQYFGPGTRLLVL.

The J gene is TRBJ2-7, the V gene TRBV27; TRBD2 matches at 12 bases. Germline V gene lookup returns CDR1 MNHEY and CDR2 SMNVEV (reference sequence). The CDR3 sequence is 16 residues long. The V gene end was trimmed by 5 bases and the J gene end by 3 bases; junction bases not matched to a gene: 8. CDR3: CASSPTGTSGFYEQYF. The CDR3 DNA reads TGTGCCAGCAGTCCAACCGGGACTAGCGGGTTCTACGAGCAGTACTTC.

This chain joins TRBV19 and TRBJ1-5, with D uncertain. The germline V and J ends were trimmed by 0 bases and 0 bases, with 6 bases remaining between them. Germline CDR1 reads LNHDA; CDR2 reads SQIVND (reference sequence). CDR3 length: 15 residues. CDR3 residues: CASSIDFNSNQPQHF. CDR3 bases: TGTGCCAGTAGTATAGATTTCAATAGCAATCAGCCCCAGCATTTT. Looking up the rest from reference TRBV19 and TRBJ1-5 gives the full variable domain: DGGITQSPKYLFRKEGQNVTLSCEQNLNHDAMYWYRQDPGQGLRLIYYSQIVNDFQKGDIAEGYSVSREKKESFPLTVTSAQKNPTAFYLCASSIDFNSNQPQHFGDGTRLSIL.

The chain combines TRBV27 with TRBJ2-1; D is ambiguous. CDR3 size: 16 residues. Trimming shortened V by 8 bases and J by 0 bases, and 17 bases separated the two germline ends. The V gene's germline CDR1 is MNHEY and CDR2 SMNVEV (reference sequence). The CDR3 DNA is TGTGCCAGCCGTCGAGGTTCCCAAAGCTCCTACAATGAGCAGTTCTTC. It translates to CASRRGSQSSYNEQFF.

The chain is built from TRBV6-6 and TRBJ2-5; unclear D gene. The CDR3 covers 14 residues. Trimming took off 5 bases at V and 1 base at J, with 11 bases between the two ends. In germline, CDR1 is MNHNY, CDR2 SVGAGI (reference sequence). The CDR3 nucleotides read TGTGCCAGCAGTAAACCGGACGGCCAAGAGACCCAGTACTTC. It yields the protein CASSKPDGQETQYF.

The chain joins TRBV9 to TRBJ2-5, with D possibly being TRBD2 (7 bases). The CDR3 has 16 amino acids. CDR1 and CDR2 from the germline V gene are SGDLS and YYNGEE. The germline V and J ends were trimmed by 3 bases and 5 bases, with 20 bases remaining between them. CDR3 region: CASSAPLGGRSETQYF. In DNA, the CDR3 is TGTGCCAGCAGCGCGCCCCTCGGGGGGCGTTCGGAGACCCAGTACTTC.

This clone appeared a single time. The chain combines TRBV6-6 with TRBJ2-5; D perhaps matches TRBD2 (5 bases). The V end lost 0 bases, the J end lost 0 bases, and 11 bases lay between the germline ends. The CDR3 sequence is 16 residues long. The germline V gene encodes CDR1 MNHNY and CDR2 SVGAGI (reference sequence). CDR3 in DNA: TGTGCCAGCAGTTACTCGAATCTAGCTTACCAAGAGACCCAGTACTTC. Translation gives CASSYSNLAYQETQYF.